This T cell receptor beta chain stems from a study of blood T cell repertoires in COVID-19. For the study at large: Acute-phase and convalescent COVID-19 samples originated in the United States, Italy and Spain.

Concerning this clone itself: Other DNA sequences in the sample encode the same CDR3.

Original handling: Amplification with reference gene primers provided the estimates of nucleated cell counts. Only in-frame clones appear in the TCRdb table, and some are missing; sequencing was by immunoSEQ multiplex PCR. The DNA was the basis for D and trimming; V, J and clone size are from that table. This sample has about 250,000 clones, with around 87% found just once. CDR3 size: 13 residues. CDR1 LNHDA and CDR2 SQIVND come from the germline V gene (reference sequence). The V gene lost 2 bases and the J gene lost 5 bases, with 6 bases spanning the gap. The participants were between roughly 18 and 100 years old and came from 24 US areas. Membership in each cohort depended on participant-reported clinical history.

This sequence originates from a woman aged 18-29 years who had recovered from COVID-19. The chain combines TRBV19 with TRBJ2-2; tentative D call: TRBD1 (6 bases). The sequencing input was PBMCs or T cells enriched from blood (not recorded which). The CDR3, as DNA: TGTGCCAGTAGTATACAGGGGACCGGGGAGCTGTTTTTT. Protein sequence: CASSIQGTGELFF.